Below, 2 T cell receptor beta chains from the same sample are listed, as sequenced in a study of blood T cell repertoires in COVID-19. This table comes from immunoSEQ multiplex PCR, and its TCRdb copy is limited to in-frame clones, with some not included. The data contain 150,000 to 200,000 clones, approximately 80% of them singletons. Sequencing was done on a sample of peripheral blood. These receptor sequences come from a human donor with acute or convalescent COVID-19. The donor label of this sample is uncertain.

This clone was found once. The chain recombines TRBV7-2 with TRBJ2-1; 14 nucleotides agree with TRBD2. Germline V gene lookup returns CDR1 SGHTA and CDR2 FQGNSA. The CDR3 has 17 residues. J was trimmed by 7 bases and V by 0 bases; bases with no gene match: 5. CDR3 sequence reads: CASSLARGLAGVNEQFF. CDR3 nucleotides: TGTGCCAGCAGCTTAGCGAGGGGACTAGCGGGAGTAAATGAGCAGTTCTTC.

The chain couples TRBV5-1 to TRBJ2-7, with 10 positions matching TRBD2. This CDR3 comprises 15 residues. V lost 5 bases and J lost 3; bases outside the gene matches: 8. CDR1 and CDR2 (germline): SGHRS, YFSETQ. CDR3 in amino acids: CASRALAGLNYEQYF. DNA for the CDR3: TGCGCCAGCAGAGCACTAGCGGGACTAAACTACGAGCAGTACTTC.